The present TCR beta chain was sequenced within a study of regulatory T cells in long-lasting Graves disease. The length of the CDR3 is 15 residues. Trimming removed 0 bases from V and 6 bases from J, with 16 bases in between. Germline CDR1 and CDR2: DFQATT and SNEGSKA (reference sequence). Study-level points and caveats: Graves' patients with persistent disease showed TCR diversity lower than patients newly diagnosed.

With iRepertoire HTBI primers and Arm-PCR of CDR3 regions, TCR beta libraries were built. From the multiplex PCR reads, TCRdb called clonotypes with MiXCR, one entry per CDR3 protein. The data hold 510,000 or so distinct CDR3 sequences, with around 12% observed a single time. This clonotype came up many times. Its antigen is still unknown. The time point was: newly diagnosed GD, antithyroid drugs for less than 3 months. Scientists built the TCR library using RNA that was extracted from PBMCs. An endocrinology department in Xi'an, China, recruited the patients. The same data also contributed to another study, on T cells in Graves' hyperthyroidism and ophthalmopathy. That study adds: The TCR CDR3 was amplified in a first-round RT-PCR using the HTBI primer set.

The material was peripheral blood mononuclear cells (PBMCs), obtained at new diagnosis, from a patient treated with antithyroid drugs. This TCR derives from a woman aged 25 to 39 with Graves disease. The rearrangement links TRBV20-1 to TRBJ2-3, with D unclear. The CDR3 coding sequence is TGCAGTGCTAGAGATCGGGCGACCCCGATCGATACGCAGTATTTT. Protein sequence: CSARDRATPIDTQYF.